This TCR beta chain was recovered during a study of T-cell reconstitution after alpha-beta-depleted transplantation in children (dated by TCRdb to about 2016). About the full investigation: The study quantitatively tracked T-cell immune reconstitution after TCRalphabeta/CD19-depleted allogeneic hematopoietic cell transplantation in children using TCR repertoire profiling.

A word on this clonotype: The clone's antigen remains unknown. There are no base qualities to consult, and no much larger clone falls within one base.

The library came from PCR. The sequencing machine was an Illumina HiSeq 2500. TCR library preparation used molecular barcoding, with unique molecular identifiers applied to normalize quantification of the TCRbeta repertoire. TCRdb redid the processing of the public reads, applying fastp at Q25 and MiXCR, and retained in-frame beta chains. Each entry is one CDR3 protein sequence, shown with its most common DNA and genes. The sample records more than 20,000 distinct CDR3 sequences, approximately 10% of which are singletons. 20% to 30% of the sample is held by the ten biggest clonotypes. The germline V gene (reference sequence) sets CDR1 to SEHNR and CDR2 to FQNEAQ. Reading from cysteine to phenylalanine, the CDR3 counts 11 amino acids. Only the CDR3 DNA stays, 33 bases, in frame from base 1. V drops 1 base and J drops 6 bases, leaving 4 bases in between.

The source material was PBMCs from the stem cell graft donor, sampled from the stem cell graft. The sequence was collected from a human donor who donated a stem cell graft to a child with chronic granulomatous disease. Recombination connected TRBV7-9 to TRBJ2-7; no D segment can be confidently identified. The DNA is TGTGCCAGCAGCTTAGGGGTCGAGCAGTACTTC. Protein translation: CASSLGVEQYF.